This T cell receptor (beta chain) was found in a study of blood T cell repertoires in COVID-19. As for the study in general: The United States, Italy and Spain supplied acute and convalescent COVID-19 samples. T cells, B-cell-depleted T cells, or PBMCs supplied cDNA or gDNA.

Only one count was recorded for this clone. Germline assignment: CDR1 MGHRA and CDR2 YSYEKL. The V gene end was trimmed by 0 bases and the J gene end by 0 bases; junction bases not matched to a gene: 2. The CDR3 runs to 15 residues. Per the original data handling: Reference gene primers were amplified, and this amplification served to estimate nucleated cell counts. The protocol was immunoSEQ multiplex PCR, while the TCRdb copy is restricted to in-frame clones and leaves out a portion. That table gives V, J and clone size, and the DNA gave D and trimming. There are about 140,000 clones in the sample; about 86% occur only once, and 3% to 4.5% lies in the top ten.

The clonotype comes from a woman aged 55-69 years with acute or convalescent COVID-19. The sample consisted of peripheral blood. The J gene is TRBJ2-7, the V gene TRBV4-1; 7 bases line up with TRBD2. This chain's CDR3 is CASSQDERDSYEQYF. The CDR3 nucleotides are TGCGCCAGCAGCCAAGATGAGCGGGACTCCTACGAGCAGTACTTC.